This section outlines one TCR beta chain sequence together with its context. This sample was included in a study of CD8+ T cells in alopecia areata. Looking at the study overall: Oral tofacitinib, 5 to 10 mg twice daily, was given in an open-label trial.

The germline gives CDR1 MNHNS, CDR2 SASEGT. The length of the CDR3 is 13 residues. V was pared by 9 bases and J by 0 bases, with 6 bases between. cDNA reverse transcribed from extracted RNA served as the sequencing template. Using immunoSEQ multiplex PCR, the repertoire was profiled, and TCRdb retains in-frame clones only, with some absent. The profile shows approximately 180,000 clones, more than 60% of them singletons. The chain links TRBV6-1 to TRBJ2-6, with D tentatively TRBD1 (5 bases). The specimen was CD4+ T cells sorted from blood, collected at week 0. This TCR came from a human donor with alopecia areata. The chain's CDR3 is CASRGSGANVLTF. The DNA for the CDR3 is TGTGCCAGTAGGGGCTCTGGGGCCAACGTCCTGACTTTC.